The 10 T cell receptor beta chains below all came from one sample that was sequenced in a study of neurological immune-mediated disorders. Each CDR3 protein gets one entry after TCRdb re-called the 5' RACE reads with MiXCR. Of 44,000 or so distinct CDR3 sequences in the sample, just under 6.5% were seen once. Material for sequencing was CD4+ T cells from blood. All receptors come from a woman aged 35 to 49 in good health.

In its sample, this clonotype was seen many times. This chain joins TRBV12-3 or TRBV12-4 and TRBJ1-5; D gene uncertain. V was cut by 6 bases and J by 3 bases, with 9 bases left in between. The CDR3 loop spans 13 amino acids. The CDR3 nucleotides are TGTGCCAGCAGGGTCAGATACAATCAGCCCCAGCATTTT. Translating gives CASRVRYNQPQHF.

Turning to this clonotype: Relative to the germline gene, one junction end is altered; a read error may explain this. V gene TRBV28 combines with J gene TRBJ1-5; D call uncertain. In germline, CDR1 is MDHEN, CDR2 SYDVKM. There are 16 residues in the CDR3. The CDR3 sequence: CVSSLISNWGRQPQHF. CDR3 coding DNA: TGTGTCAGCAGTTTAATTAGTAATTGGGGTCGCCAGCCCCAGCATTTT.

This clonotype occurred a few times. The V call is TRBV28, the J call TRBJ2-5; TRBD2 might be the D (6 bases). The CDR3 is made up of 15 amino acids. CDR1 MDHEN and CDR2 SYDVKM come from the germline V gene. V was trimmed by 5 bases and J by 7 bases, leaving 20 bases between them. CDR3 sequence (DNA): TGTGCCAGCAGTCGGATCGTGGCGGGGATCCGGACCCAGTACTTC. Translation: CASSRIVAGIRTQYF.

This clonotype was counted ten times or more. The rearrangement uses TRBV20-1 and TRBJ1-2; D is possibly TRBD1 (6 bases). The V and J ends lost 1 base and 2 bases respectively, with 14 bases between them. CDR3 length equals 15 residues. The germline gives CDR1 DFQATT, CDR2 SNEGSKA (reference sequence). The CDR3 here is CSARGAGETNYGYTF. The CDR3 nucleotides are TGCAGTGCTAGAGGCGCAGGGGAGACGAACTATGGCTACACCTTC.

This clonotype was detected many times. The V call is TRBV5-1, the J call TRBJ2-7, with 8 nucleotides matching TRBD2. Germline V gene lookup returns CDR1 SGHRS and CDR2 YFSETQ. The CDR3 is 16 amino acids. V shed 0 bases, J shed 0 bases, and the junction held 5 bases outside the gene matches. CDR3 in amino acids: CASSLGLASSSYEQYF. The CDR3 coding sequence is TGCGCCAGCAGCTTGGGACTAGCGTCTAGCTCCTACGAGCAGTACTTC. Using reference TRBV5-1 and TRBJ2-7 for the parts outside the CDR3, the full variable domain is KAGVTQTPRYLIKTRGQQVTLSCSPISGHRSVSWYQQTPGQGLQFLFEYFSETQRNKGNFPGRFSGRQFSNSRSEMNVSTLELGDSALYLCASSLGLASSSYEQYFGPGTRLTVT.

There are many counts of this clonotype. The CDR3 DNA sequence: TGTGCCAGTAGCCTACAGGGCCCCTATGGCTACACCTTC. Protein product: CASSLQGPYGYTF. The rearrangement links TRBV19 to TRBJ1-2; a possible D gene is TRBD1 (6 bases). CDR1 and CDR2 (germline): LNHDA, SQIVND (reference sequence). The CDR3 length is 13 residues. V was clipped by 6 bases and J by 4 bases, with 12 bases between them. The complete variable domain, with remaining parts taken from reference TRBV19 and TRBJ1-2, reads DGGITQSPKYLFRKEGQNVTLSCEQNLNHDAMYWYRQDPGQGLRLIYYSQIVNDFQKGDIAEGYSVSREKKESFPLTVTSAQKNPTAFYLCASSLQGPYGYTFGSGTRLTVV.

This clonotype has at least ten counts. This chain connects TRBV7-7 to TRBJ2-1; D ambiguous. The CDR3 length is 14 residues. V was pared by 8 bases and J by 0 bases, with 11 bases between. Germline CDR1 SSHAT, CDR2 FNYEAQ (reference sequence). The CDR3 DNA follows: TGTGCCAGCGCGCCTTCGAGCTCCTACAATGAGCAGTTCTTC. Residues: CASAPSSSYNEQFF.

The table lists this clonotype with many counts. V and J are TRBV3-1 and TRBJ2-5, with TRBD2 matching 11 bases. This CDR3 has 15 residues. Germline trimming cut 5 bases from V and 6 bases from J; bases unmatched to any gene: 8. Germline CDR1 and CDR2: LGHDT and YNNKEL (reference sequence). The CDR3 coding sequence is TGTGCCAGCAGCGAGTTAGCGGGAGGGCAGAAGACCCAGTACTTC. Its protein is CASSELAGGQKTQYF.

This clonotype was seen many times. The V call is TRBV12-5, the J call TRBJ2-1; 7 bases are a match to TRBD2. CDR3 length: 15 residues. J lost 6 bases, V lost 4 bases, and 9 bases had no gene match. The germline CDR1 and CDR2 sequences are LGHNT and FRNRAP. CDR3 in amino acids: CASGYGLVFTNEQFF. The CDR3 nucleotides read TGTGCTAGTGGTTACGGACTAGTGTTTACCAATGAGCAGTTCTTC.

This clonotype was seen at least ten times. The CDR3 bases are TGTGCCAGCAGTCGGGACAGGAACCGGTTGGATACGCAGTATTTT. Translating gives CASSRDRNRLDTQYF. This chain uses TRBV2 with TRBJ2-3, with 8 bases identical to TRBD1. J was trimmed by 6 bases and V by 5 bases; bases with no gene match: 10. Germline values: CDR1 SNHLY, CDR2 FYNNEI. CDR3 length: 15 residues.